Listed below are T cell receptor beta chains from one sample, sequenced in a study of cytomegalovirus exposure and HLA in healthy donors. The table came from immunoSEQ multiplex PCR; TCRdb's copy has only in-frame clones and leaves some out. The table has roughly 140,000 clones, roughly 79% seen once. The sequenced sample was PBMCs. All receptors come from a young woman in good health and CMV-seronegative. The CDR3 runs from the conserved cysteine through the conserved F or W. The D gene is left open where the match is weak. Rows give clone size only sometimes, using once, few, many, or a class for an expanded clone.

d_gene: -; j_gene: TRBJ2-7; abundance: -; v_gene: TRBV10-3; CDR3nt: TGTGCCATCCAGGGTGGGCTTGGGGACGAGCAGTACTTC; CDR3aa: CAIQGGLGDEQYF
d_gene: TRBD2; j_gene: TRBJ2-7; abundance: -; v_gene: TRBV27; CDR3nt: TGTGCCAGCAGTAATCTAGCGGGGTCTAACGAGCAGTACTTC; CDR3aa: CASSNLAGSNEQYF
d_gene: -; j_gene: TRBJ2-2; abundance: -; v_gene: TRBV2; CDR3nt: TGTGCCAGCAGGGGAGGACATTGGGCCACCGGGGAGCTGTTTTTT; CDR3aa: CASRGGHWATGELFF
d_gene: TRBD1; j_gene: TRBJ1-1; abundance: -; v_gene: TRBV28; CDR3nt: TGTGCCAGCAGTCTTACCCCAGTACAGGGGGCTGAAGCTTTCTTT; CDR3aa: CASSLTPVQGAEAFF
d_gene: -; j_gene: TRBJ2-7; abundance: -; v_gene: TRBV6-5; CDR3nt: TGTGCCAGCAGTTACTCGAACGGTCCCTACGAGCAGTACTTC; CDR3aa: CASSYSNGPYEQYF
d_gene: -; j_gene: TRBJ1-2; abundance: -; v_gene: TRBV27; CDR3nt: TGTGCCAGCAGCTCTACAGGGTATGGCTACACCTTC; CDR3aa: CASSSTGYGYTF
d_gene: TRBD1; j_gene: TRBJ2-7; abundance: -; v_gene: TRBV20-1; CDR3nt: TGCAGTGCTGGGACAGTGGACGAGCAGTACTTC; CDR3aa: CSAGTVDEQYF
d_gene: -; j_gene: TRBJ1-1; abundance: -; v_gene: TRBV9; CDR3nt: TGTGCCAGCAGCGTAGCACAGACCACTGAAGCTTTCTTT; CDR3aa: CASSVAQTTEAFF
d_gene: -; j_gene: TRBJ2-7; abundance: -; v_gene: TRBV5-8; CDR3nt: TGTGCCAGCAGCTTGTGGGGCACAGCCGAGAGCTCCTACGAGCAGTACTTC; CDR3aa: CASSLWGTAESSYEQYF
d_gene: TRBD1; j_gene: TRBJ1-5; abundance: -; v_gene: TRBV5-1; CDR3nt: TGCGCCAGCAGCTTGACAGGGGAGTGGGAGCCCCAGCATTTT; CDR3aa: CASSLTGEWEPQHF
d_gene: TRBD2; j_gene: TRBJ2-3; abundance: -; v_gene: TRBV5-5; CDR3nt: TGTGCCAGCAGCTTGCCTAGCGGGGTCGGAGATACGCAGTATTTT; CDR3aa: CASSLPSGVGDTQYF
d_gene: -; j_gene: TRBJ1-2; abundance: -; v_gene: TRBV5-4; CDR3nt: TGTGCCAGCAGCTTCCGACCCCAGACAGTAGTTTTATATGGCTACACCTTC; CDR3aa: CASSFRPQTVVLYGYTF
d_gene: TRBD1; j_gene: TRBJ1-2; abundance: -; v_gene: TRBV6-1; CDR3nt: TGTGCCAGCAGTGAAGCCTTGGACAGGGATAACTATGGCTACACCTTC; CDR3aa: CASSEALDRDNYGYTF
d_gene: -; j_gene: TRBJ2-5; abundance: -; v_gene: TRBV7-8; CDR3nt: TGTGCCAGCAGCTTAGCGCGTCTAGGTGGGGCCAGAGAGACCCAGTACTTC; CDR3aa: CASSLARLGGARETQYF
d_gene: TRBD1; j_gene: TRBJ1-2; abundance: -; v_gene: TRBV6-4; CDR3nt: TGTGCCAGCAGTGACACACATGGACAGGGAAAAGGCTACACCTTC; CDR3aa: CASSDTHGQGKGYTF
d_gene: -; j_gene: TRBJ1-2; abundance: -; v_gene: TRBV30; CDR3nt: TGTGCCTGGGGCGGCTTAGCGAACTATGGCTACACCTTC; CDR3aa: CAWGGLANYGYTF
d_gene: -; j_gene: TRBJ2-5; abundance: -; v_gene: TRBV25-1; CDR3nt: TGTGCCAGCAGTGAATACGCCCGCCGGGAGGAGACCCAGTACTTC; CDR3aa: CASSEYARREETQYF
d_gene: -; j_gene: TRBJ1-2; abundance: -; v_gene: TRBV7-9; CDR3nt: TGTGCCAGCAGCTTTAGACAGTTTTTGCGGGGCTACACCTTC; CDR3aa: CASSFRQFLRGYTF
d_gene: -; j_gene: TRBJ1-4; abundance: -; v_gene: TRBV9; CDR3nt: TGTGCCAGCAGCGATGGGGGGAAACTGTTTTTT; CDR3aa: CASSDGGKLFF
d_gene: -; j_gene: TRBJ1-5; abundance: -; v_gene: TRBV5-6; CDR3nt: TGTGCCAGCAGCGGTGGGGGAGGGCATCAGCCCCAGCATTTT; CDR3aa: CASSGGGGHQPQHF
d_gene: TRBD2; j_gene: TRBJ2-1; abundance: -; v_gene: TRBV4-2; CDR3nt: TGTGCCAGCAGCCAAGCCCCAGTGGGAGCGGGGTCCTACAATGAGCAGTTCTTC; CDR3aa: CASSQAPVGAGSYNEQFF
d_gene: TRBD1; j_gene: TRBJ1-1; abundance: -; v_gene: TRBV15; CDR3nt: TGTGCCACCAGTTTAGGTGTCGGGACAGGGGAAGGACGCACTGAAGCTTTCTTT; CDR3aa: CATSLGVGTGEGRTEAFF
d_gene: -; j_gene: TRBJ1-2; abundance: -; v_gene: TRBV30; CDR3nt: TGTGCCTGGAGACAGGGAGGCTACACCTTC; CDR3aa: CAWRQGGYTF
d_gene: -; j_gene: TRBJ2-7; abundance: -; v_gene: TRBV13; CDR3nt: TGTGCCAGCAGCTTACACCTGGGGGGACGCAGAAAATCAAGCGAGCAGTACTTC; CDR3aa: CASSLHLGGRRKSSEQYF
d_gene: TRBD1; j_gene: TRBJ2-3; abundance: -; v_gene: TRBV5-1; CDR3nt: TGCGCCAGCAGCTTGGTAGGCCAGGGGGGCACAGATACGCAGTATTTT; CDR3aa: CASSLVGQGGTDTQYF
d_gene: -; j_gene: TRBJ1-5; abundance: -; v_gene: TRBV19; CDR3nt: TGTGCCAGTAGTATCTACAGGGCGAATCAGCCCCAGCATTTT; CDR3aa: CASSIYRANQPQHF
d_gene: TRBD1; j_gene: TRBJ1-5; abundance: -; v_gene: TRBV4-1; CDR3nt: TGCGCCAGCAGCCCCCTAGGACAGGGCAATCAGCCCCAGCATTTT; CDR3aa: CASSPLGQGNQPQHF
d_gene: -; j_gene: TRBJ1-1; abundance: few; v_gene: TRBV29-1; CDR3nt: TGCAGCGTCGCGGACACGAACACTGAAGCTTTCTTT; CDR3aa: CSVADTNTEAFF
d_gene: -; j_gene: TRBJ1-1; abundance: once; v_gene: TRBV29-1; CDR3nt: TGCAGCGTTGAAGATCGGGGGGGTGGAGCTTTCTTT; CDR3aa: CSVEDRGGGAFF
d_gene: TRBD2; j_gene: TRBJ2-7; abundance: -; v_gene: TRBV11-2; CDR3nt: TGTGCCAGCAGCTTAGATAGCGGGGGCCCCTACGAGCAGTACTTC; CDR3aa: CASSLDSGGPYEQYF
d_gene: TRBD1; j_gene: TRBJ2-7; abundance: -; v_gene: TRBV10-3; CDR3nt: TGTGCCATGTCGGGACAGGGCTGGGAGCAGTACTTC; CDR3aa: CAMSGQGWEQYF
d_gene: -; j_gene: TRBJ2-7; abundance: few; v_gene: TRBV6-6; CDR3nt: TGTGCCAGCAGTTACGCAGACGAGCAGTACTTC; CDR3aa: CASSYADEQYF
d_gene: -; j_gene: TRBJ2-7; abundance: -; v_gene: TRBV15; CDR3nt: TGTGCCACCAGCAGAGATAGAGGGACATCCTACGAGCAGTACTTC; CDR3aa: CATSRDRGTSYEQYF
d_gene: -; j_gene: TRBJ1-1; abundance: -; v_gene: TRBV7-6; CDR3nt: TGTGCCAGCAGCTTAGGTGCGGGTGAAGCTTTCTTT; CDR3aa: CASSLGAGEAFF